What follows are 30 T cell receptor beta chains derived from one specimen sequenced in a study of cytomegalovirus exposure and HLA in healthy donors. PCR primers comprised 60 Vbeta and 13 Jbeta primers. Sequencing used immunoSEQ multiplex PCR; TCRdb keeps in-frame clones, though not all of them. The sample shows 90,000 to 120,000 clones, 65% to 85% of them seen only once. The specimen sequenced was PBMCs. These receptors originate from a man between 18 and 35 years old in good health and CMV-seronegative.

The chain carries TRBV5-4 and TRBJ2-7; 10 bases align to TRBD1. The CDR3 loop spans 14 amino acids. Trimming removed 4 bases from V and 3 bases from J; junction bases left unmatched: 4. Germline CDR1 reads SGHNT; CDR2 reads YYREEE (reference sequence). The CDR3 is CASSGTGVSYEQYF. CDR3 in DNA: TGTGCCAGCAGCGGGACAGGGGTTAGCTACGAGCAGTACTTC.

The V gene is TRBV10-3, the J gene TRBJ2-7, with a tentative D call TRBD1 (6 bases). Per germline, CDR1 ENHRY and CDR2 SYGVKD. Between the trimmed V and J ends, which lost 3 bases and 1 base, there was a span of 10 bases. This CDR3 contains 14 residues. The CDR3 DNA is TGTGCCATCAGTGATACAGGGACATCCTACGAGCAGTACTTC. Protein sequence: CAISDTGTSYEQYF.

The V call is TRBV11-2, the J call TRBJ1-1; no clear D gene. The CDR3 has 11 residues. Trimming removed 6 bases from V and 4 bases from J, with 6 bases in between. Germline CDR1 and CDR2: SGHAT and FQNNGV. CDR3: CASSSSTEAFF. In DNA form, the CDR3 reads TGTGCCAGCAGTTCGAGCACTGAAGCTTTCTTT.

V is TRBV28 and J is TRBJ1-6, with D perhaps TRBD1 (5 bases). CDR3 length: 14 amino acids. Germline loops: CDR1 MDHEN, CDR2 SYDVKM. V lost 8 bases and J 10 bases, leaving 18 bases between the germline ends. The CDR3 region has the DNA TGTGCCAGCTCCCCCCCTGTGACAGCCTCACCCCTCCACTTT. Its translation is CASSPPVTASPLHF.

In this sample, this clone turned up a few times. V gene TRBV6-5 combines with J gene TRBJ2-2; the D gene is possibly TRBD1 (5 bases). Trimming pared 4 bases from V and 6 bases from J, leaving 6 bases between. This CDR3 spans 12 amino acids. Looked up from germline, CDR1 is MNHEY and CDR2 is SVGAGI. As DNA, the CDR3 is TGTGCCAGCAGTTTCAGGGCCGGGGAGCTGTTTTTT. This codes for CASSFRAGELFF.

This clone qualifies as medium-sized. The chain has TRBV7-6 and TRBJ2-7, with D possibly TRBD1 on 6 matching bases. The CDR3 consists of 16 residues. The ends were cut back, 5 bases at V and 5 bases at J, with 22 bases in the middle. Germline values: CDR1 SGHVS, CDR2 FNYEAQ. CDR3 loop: CASSPSGTPTLHEQYF. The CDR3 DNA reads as TGTGCCAGCAGCCCCTCTGGGACACCGACTCTACACGAGCAGTACTTC.

CDR3 sequence reads: CASSLALQAPLHF. Here the CDR3 DNA reads TGTGCCAGCAGCTTGGCCTTGCAGGCACCCCTCCACTTT. This chain links TRBV7-3 with TRBJ1-6, with D hard to call. Germline V gene sequence: CDR1 SGHTA, CDR2 FQGTGA. The V end lost 3 bases, the J end lost 11 bases, and 11 bases lay between the germline ends. This CDR3 comprises 13 residues.

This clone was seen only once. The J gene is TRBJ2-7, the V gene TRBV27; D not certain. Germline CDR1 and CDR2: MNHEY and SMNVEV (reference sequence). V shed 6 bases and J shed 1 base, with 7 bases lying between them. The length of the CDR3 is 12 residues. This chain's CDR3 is CASRGSSYEQYF. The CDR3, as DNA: TGTGCCAGCAGGGGCAGTTCCTACGAGCAGTACTTC.

The CDR3 sequence: CASSSMDRSNQPQHF. DNA of the CDR3: TGTGCCAGTAGTTCCATGGACAGAAGCAATCAGCCCCAGCATTTT. The V call is TRBV19, the J call TRBJ1-5, with D maybe TRBD1 (6 bases). Trimming stripped 5 bases from V and 1 base from J, with 12 bases between. CDR3 length: 15 residues. Germline V lookup: CDR1 LNHDA, CDR2 SQIVND (reference sequence).

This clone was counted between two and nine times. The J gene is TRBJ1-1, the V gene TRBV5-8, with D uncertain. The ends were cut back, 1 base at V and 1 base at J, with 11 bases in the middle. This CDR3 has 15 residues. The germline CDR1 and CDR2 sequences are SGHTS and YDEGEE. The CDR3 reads CASSLRTRGNTEAFF. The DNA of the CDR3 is TGTGCCAGCAGCTTGCGGACCCGGGGGAACACTGAAGCTTTCTTT.

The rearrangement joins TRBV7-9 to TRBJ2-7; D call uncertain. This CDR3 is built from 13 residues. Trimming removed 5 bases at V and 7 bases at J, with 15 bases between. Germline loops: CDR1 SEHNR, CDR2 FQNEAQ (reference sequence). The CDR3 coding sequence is TGTGCCAGCAGCCGCGTCCCTAAGTGGGAGCAGTACTTC. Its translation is CASSRVPKWEQYF.

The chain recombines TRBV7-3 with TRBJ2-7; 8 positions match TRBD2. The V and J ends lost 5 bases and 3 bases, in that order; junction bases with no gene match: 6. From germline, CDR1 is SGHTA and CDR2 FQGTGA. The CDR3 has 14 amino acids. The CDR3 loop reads CASSPAGGDYEQYF. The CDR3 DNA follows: TGTGCCAGCAGCCCGGCCGGGGGGGACTACGAGCAGTACTTC.

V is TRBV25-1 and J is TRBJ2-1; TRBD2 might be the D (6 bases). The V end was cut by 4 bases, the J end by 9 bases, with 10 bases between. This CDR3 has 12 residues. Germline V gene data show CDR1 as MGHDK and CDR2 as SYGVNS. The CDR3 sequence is CASSVRDCEQFF. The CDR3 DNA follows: TGTGCCAGCAGTGTAAGGGACTGTGAGCAGTTCTTC.

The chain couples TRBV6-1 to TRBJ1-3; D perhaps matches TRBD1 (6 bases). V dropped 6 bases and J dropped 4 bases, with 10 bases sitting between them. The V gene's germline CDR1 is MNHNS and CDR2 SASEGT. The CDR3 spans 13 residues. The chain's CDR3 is CASSTGLGNTIYF. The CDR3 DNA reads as TGTGCCAGCAGCACAGGGCTGGGAAACACCATATATTTT.

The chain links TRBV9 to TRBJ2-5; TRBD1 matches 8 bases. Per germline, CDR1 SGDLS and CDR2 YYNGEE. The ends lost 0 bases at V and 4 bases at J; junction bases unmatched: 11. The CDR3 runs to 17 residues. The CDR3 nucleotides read TGTGCCAGCAGCGTAGATGCAGGGGGCTACGTTTTAGAGACCCAGTACTTC. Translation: CASSVDAGGYVLETQYF.

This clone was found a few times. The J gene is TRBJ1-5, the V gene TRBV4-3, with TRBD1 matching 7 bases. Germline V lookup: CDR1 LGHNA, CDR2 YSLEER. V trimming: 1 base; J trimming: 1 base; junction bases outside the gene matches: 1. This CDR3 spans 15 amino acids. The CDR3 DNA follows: TGCGCCAGCAGCCAAGGGGACAGAAGCAATCAGCCCCAGCATTTT. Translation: CASSQGDRSNQPQHF.

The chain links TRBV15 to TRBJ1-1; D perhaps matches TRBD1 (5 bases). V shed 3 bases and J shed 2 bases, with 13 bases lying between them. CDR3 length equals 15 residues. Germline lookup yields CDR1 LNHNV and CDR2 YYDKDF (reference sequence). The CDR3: CATSRGGRRNTEAFF. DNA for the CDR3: TGTGCCACCAGCAGGGGGGGAAGGCGTAACACTGAAGCTTTCTTT.

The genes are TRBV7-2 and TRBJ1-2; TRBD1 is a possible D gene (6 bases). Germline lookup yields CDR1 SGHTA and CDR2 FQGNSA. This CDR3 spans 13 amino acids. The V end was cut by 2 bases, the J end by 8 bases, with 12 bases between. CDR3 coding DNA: TGTGCCAGCAGCTTAACACAGGGAGGGGGCTACACCTTC. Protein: CASSLTQGGGYTF. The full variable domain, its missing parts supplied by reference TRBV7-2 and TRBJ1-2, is GAGVSQSPSNKVTEKGKDVELRCDPISGHTALYWYRQSLGQGLEFLIYFQGNSAPDKSGLPSDRFSAERTGGSVSTLTIQRTQQEDSAVYLCASSLTQGGGYTFGSGTRLTVV.

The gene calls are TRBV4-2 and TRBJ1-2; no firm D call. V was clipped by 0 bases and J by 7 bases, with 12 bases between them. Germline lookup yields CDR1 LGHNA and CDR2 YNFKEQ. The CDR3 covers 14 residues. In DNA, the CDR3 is TGTGCCAGCAGCCAAGACGCCGGGGTGGGTGGCTACACCTTC. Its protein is CASSQDAGVGGYTF.

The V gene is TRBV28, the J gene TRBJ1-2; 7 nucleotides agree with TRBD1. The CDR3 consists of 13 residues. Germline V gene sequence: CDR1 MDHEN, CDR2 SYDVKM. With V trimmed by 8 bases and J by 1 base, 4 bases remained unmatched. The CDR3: CASRDSSNYGYTF. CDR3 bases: TGTGCCAGCCGGGACAGCAGTAACTATGGCTACACCTTC.

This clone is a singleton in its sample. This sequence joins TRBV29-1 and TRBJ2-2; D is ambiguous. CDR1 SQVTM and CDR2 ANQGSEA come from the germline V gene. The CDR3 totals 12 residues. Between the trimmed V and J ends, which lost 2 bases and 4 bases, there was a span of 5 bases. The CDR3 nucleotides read TGCAGCGTTGAACGAGGCACCGGGGAGCTGTTTTTT. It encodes CSVERGTGELFF.

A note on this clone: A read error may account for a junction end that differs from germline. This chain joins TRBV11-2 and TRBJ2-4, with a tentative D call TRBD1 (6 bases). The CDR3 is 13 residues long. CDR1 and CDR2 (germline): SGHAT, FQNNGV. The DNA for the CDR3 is TGTGCCAGCAGCTCAGTCTTGGGGGCCCCGATGGACTTC. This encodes CASSSVLGAPMDF.

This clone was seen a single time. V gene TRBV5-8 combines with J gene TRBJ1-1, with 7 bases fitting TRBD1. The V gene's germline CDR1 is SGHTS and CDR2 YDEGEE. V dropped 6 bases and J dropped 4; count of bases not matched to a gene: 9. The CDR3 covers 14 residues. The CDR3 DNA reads TGTGCCAGCACCCTGGAGGGGGCTATCACTGAAGCTTTCTTT. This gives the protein CASTLEGAITEAFF.

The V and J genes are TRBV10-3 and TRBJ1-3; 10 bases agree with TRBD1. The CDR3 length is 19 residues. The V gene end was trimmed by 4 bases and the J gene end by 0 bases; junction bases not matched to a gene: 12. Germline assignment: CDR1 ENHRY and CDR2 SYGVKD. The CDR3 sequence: CAISAWRQGAISSGNTIYF. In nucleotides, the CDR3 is TGTGCCATCAGTGCGTGGAGACAGGGGGCTATAAGCTCTGGAAACACCATATATTTT.

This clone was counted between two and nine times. This CDR3 reads CASSDRENTEAFF. In DNA form, the CDR3 reads TGTGCCAGCAGTGACAGGGAAAACACTGAAGCTTTCTTT. The genes are TRBV6-6 and TRBJ1-1; TRBD1 matches 7 bases. The CDR3 length is 13 residues. V trimming: 5 bases; J trimming: 2 bases; junction bases outside the gene matches: 2. CDR1 is MNHNY and CDR2 is SVGAGI in the germline V gene (reference sequence).

CDR3 nucleotides: TGTGCCAGCAGCCTCACGGCGGAGGGGTGGGGCTACACCTTC. Encoded protein: CASSLTAEGWGYTF. The chain combines TRBV7-2 with TRBJ1-2; weak D call: TRBD1 (5 bases). Deletions cut 5 bases from V and 8 bases from J, with 18 bases between. Germline V lookup: CDR1 SGHTA, CDR2 FQGNSA. The length of the CDR3 is 14 residues.

In nucleotides, the CDR3 is TGTGCCAGCAGCGTGGGCCCCTCCTACGAGCAGTACTTC. The encoded protein is CASSVGPSYEQYF. The chain recombines TRBV6-1 with TRBJ2-7; no reliable D call. The CDR3 loop spans 13 amino acids. Germline V gene lookup returns CDR1 MNHNS and CDR2 SASEGT. Between the trimmed V and J ends, which lost 6 bases and 0 bases, there was a span of 9 bases.

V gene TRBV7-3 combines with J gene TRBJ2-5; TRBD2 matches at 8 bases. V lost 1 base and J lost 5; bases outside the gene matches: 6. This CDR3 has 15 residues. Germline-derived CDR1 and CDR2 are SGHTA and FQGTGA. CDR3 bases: TGTGCCAGCAGCTTAAGGGCGGGGGGACTGGAGACCCAGTACTTC. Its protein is CASSLRAGGLETQYF.

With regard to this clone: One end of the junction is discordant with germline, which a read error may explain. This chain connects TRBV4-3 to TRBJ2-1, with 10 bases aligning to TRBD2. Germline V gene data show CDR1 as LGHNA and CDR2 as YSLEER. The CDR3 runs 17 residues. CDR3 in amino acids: CASSQDLPAGGINEQFF. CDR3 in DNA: TGCGCCAGCAGTCAAGATCTACCAGCGGGGGGGATCAATGAGCAGTTCTTC.

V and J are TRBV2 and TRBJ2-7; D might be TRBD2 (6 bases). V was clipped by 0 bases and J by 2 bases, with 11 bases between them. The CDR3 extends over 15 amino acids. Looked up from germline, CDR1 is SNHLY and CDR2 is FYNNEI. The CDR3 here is CASSEAAGIPYEQYF. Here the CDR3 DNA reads TGTGCCAGCAGTGAAGCTGCGGGGATTCCCTACGAGCAGTACTTC.